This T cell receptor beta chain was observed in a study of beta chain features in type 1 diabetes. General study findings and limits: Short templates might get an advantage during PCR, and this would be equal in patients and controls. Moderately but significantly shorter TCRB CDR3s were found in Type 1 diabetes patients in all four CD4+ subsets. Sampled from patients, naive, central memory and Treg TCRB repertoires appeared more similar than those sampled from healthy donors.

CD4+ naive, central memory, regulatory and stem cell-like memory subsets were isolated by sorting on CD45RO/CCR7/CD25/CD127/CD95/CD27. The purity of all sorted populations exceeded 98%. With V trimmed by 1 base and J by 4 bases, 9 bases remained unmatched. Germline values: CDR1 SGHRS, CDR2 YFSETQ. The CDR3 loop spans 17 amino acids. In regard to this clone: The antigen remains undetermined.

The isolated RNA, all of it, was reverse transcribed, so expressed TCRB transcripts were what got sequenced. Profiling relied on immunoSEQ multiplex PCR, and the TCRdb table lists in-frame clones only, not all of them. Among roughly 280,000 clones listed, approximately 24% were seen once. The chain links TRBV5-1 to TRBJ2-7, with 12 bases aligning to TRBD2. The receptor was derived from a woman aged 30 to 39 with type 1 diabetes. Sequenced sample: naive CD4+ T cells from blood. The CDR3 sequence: CASSLTLPGLAGYEQYF. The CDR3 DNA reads TGCGCCAGCAGCTTGACCCTACCGGGACTAGCGGGTTACGAGCAGTACTTC.